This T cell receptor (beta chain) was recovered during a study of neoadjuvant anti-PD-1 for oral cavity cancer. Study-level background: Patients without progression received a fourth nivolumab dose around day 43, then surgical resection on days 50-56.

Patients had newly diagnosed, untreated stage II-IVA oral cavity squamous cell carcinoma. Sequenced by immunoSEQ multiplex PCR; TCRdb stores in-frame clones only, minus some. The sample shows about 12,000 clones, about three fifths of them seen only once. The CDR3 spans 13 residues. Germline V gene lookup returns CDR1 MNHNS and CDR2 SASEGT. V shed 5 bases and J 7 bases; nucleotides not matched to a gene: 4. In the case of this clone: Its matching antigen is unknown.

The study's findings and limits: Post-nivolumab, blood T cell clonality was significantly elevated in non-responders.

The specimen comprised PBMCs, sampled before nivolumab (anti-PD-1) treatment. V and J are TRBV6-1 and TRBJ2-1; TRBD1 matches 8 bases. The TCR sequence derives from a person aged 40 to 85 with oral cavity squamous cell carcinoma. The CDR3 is CASSKDRVNEQFF. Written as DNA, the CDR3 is TGTGCCAGCAGTAAGGACAGGGTGAATGAGCAGTTCTTC.